This TCR beta chain was identified in a study of T cell responses to AZD1222 COVID-19 vaccine. Study findings and constraints: Sampling captured repertoires only after the peak T cell response. Vaccine-associated CD4 TCRs ranged over spike, dominating at 160-218 and 743-854.

Using immunoSEQ multiplex PCR, the repertoire was profiled, and TCRdb retains in-frame clones only, with some absent. This sample has fewer than 130,000 clones, with around 90% found just once. A word on this clone: Its target is unknown.

The clonotype comes from an adult in good health. The sample consisted of peripheral blood, taken on day 0 of AZD1222 vaccination.

The CDR3 region is CASSATGQARALGNTIYF. Here the CDR3 DNA reads TGTGCCAGCAGTGCGACCGGACAGGCTCGGGCACTAGGAAACACCATATATTTT. The gene calls are TRBV9 and TRBJ1-3, with 7 bases aligning to TRBD1. V lost 5 bases and J lost 4; bases outside the gene matches: 18. The length of the CDR3 is 18 residues. CDR1 is SGDLS, CDR2 YYNGEE, per germline.